This T cell receptor (beta chain) was retrieved from a study of T-cell reconstitution after alpha-beta-depleted transplantation in children. Using unique molecular identifiers, the investigators prepared the TCRbeta library. In TCRdb, the PCR reads were re-called with MiXCR into one record per CDR3 protein. The sample holds 200,000 to 250,000 distinct CDR3 sequences, approximately 9.7% seen once. This clonotype was found many times. V lost 4 bases and J 0 bases, leaving 10 bases between the germline ends. Germline V gene sequence: CDR1 SEHNR, CDR2 FQNEAQ (reference sequence). The CDR3 has 15 amino acids.

Here the sequenced sample was PBMCs from the stem cell graft donor, taken from the stem cell graft. The chain joins TRBV7-9 to TRBJ1-3, with D perhaps TRBD1 (5 bases). The source of this sequence is a human donor who donated a stem cell graft to a child with SCID. CDR3 in amino acids: CASSSGTGSGNTIYF. CDR3 coding DNA: TGTGCCAGCAGCTCAGGGACGGGCTCTGGAAACACCATATATTTT.